The 10 T cell receptor beta chains in this list originate from one sample, sequenced in a study of T cell responses to AZD1222 COVID-19 vaccine. Produced via immunoSEQ multiplex PCR; TCRdb's table is partial and in-frame only. The repertoire holds some 84,000 clones, with 87% as singletons. The sequenced sample was peripheral blood, obtained 28 days after the second AZD1222 dose. These receptor sequences come from an adult who received the AZD1222 COVID-19 vaccine.

V gene TRBV28 combines with J gene TRBJ1-2; tentative D call: TRBD1 (5 bases). V gave up 3 bases and J gave up 5 bases, with 10 bases separating them. The germline V gene has CDR1 MDHEN and CDR2 SYDVKM. The CDR3 totals 13 residues. Written as DNA, the CDR3 is TGTGCCAGCAGTTTCGGGGACCTGTATGGCTACACCTTC. As protein: CASSFGDLYGYTF.

The genes are TRBV15 and TRBJ2-5; perhaps TRBD2 as D (6 bases). Germline CDR1 LNHNV, CDR2 YYDKDF (reference sequence). The CDR3 loop spans 16 amino acids. Trimming stripped 0 bases from V and 2 bases from J, with 13 bases between. Here the CDR3 reads CATSRDIGTGQETQYF. For the CDR3, the DNA is TGTGCCACCAGCAGAGATATAGGGACTGGACAAGAGACCCAGTACTTC.

This clone was counted only a few times. The V and J genes are TRBV7-8 and TRBJ1-1; TRBD1 agrees at 12 bases. V dropped 1 base and J dropped 7; count of bases not matched to a gene: 10. This CDR3 contains 17 residues. Germline values: CDR1 SGHVS, CDR2 FQNEAQ. The CDR3 region is CASSLVGTGGLMHEAFF. In nucleotides, the CDR3 is TGTGCCAGCAGCTTAGTCGGGACAGGGGGCTTGATGCATGAAGCTTTCTTT.

This clone was recorded once. This chain uses TRBV3-1 (or the pseudogene TRBV3-2) with TRBJ2-2; D remains unclear. Trimming removed 1 base at V and 13 bases at J, with 7 bases between. The CDR3 sequence is 11 residues long. Germline CDR1 and CDR2: LGHDT and YNNKEL (reference sequence). The CDR3 DNA reads TGTGCCAGCAGCCAAGGGCGAGTGCTGTTTTTT. This encodes CASSQGRVLFF.

This clone was recorded once. The V and J genes are TRBV6-5 and TRBJ2-7; D uncertain. V was shortened by 2 bases and J by 7 bases, with 12 bases between the two germline ends. In germline, CDR1 is MNHEY, CDR2 SVGAGI. The CDR3 is 13 residues long. CDR3 sequence reads: CASSYNFLGEQYF. The CDR3 DNA sequence: TGTGCCAGCAGTTACAATTTTTTAGGGGAGCAGTACTTC.

The chain employs TRBV19 and TRBJ1-2; D unclear. Deletions cut 1 base from V and 4 bases from J, with 13 bases between. Germline CDR1 LNHDA, CDR2 SQIVND (reference sequence). The CDR3 is made up of 15 amino acids. CDR3 in DNA: TGTGCCAGTAGTATAGGGCCGGGCCTTTTCTATGGCTACACCTTC. Protein product: CASSIGPGLFYGYTF.

The rearrangement joins TRBV6-5 to TRBJ1-1; D remains ambiguous. CDR3 length: 12 residues. V was cut by 7 bases and J by 10 bases, with 16 bases left in between. Per germline, CDR1 MNHEY and CDR2 SVGAGI. CDR3 DNA sequence: TGTGCCAGCACCGACAAAGTTACTAGAGCTTTCTTT. Translating it yields CASTDKVTRAFF.

The rearrangement joins TRBV7-9 to TRBJ2-1; D gene uncertain. The germline gives CDR1 SEHNR, CDR2 FQNEAQ (reference sequence). The V end was cut by 11 bases, the J end by 0 bases, with 5 bases between. This CDR3 spans 11 amino acids. The CDR3 DNA is TGTGCCGGTTACTCCTACAATGAGCAGTTCTTC. This sequence encodes CAGYSYNEQFF. Supplemented by reference TRBV7-9 and TRBJ2-1, the full variable domain reads DTGVSQNPRHKITKRGQNVTFRCDPISEHNRLYWYRQTLGQGPEFLTYFQNEAQLEKSRLLSDRFSAERPKGSFSTLEIQRTEQGDSAMYLCAGYSYNEQFFGPGTRLTVL.

The chain combines TRBV2 with TRBJ1-3; 8 positions match TRBD1. Trimming removed 8 bases from V and 7 bases from J; junction bases left unmatched: 7. In germline, CDR1 is SNHLY, CDR2 FYNNEI. The CDR3 runs 13 residues. This CDR3 is CASQGQGWNTIYF. The CDR3 bases are TGTGCCAGCCAAGGACAGGGATGGAACACCATATATTTT. Filled out from reference TRBV2 and TRBJ1-3, the complete variable domain reads EPEVTQTPSHQVTQMGQEVILRCVPISNHLYFYWYRQILGQKVEFLVSFYNNEISEKSEIFDDQFSVERPDGSNFTLKIRSTKLEDSAMYFCASQGQGWNTIYFGEGSWLTVV.

This chain connects TRBV10-1 to TRBJ1-4; D might be TRBD1 (6 bases). CDR3 length: 16 residues. V was shortened by 0 bases and J by 10 bases, with 18 bases between the two germline ends. Germline loops: CDR1 WNHNN, CDR2 SYGVQD (reference sequence). CDR3 loop: CASSESAGEVGGKLFF. The DNA for the CDR3 is TGCGCCAGCAGTGAGTCGGCAGGGGAGGTAGGGGGAAAACTGTTTTTT.